In this sample, the clone carrying this TCR beta chain turned up a few times. The J segment lost 7 bases and the V segment lost 2 bases, leaving 1 base of the junction unmatched. The CDR3 has 15 amino acids. Germline assignment: CDR1 MNHEY and CDR2 SVGEGT. The data are from a study of blood T cell repertoires in COVID-19. Study background: The United States, Italy and Spain were the sources of the acute and convalescent COVID-19 samples. PBMCs, B-cell-depleted T cells, or T cells were the source of the cDNA or gDNA that made up the material.

The data were produced by immunoSEQ multiplex PCR, yet TCRdb's version contains in-frame clones alone and is incomplete. The table lists 300,000 to 450,000 clones, around 89% of them singletons. Seattle patients were enrolled while actively infected and followed longitudinally. The specimen was peripheral blood. This receptor was identified in a woman aged 25-40 years with COVID-19, enrolled during active disease. This sequence joins TRBV6-2 or TRBV6-3 and TRBJ2-1; 14 bases are shared with TRBD2. The chain's CDR3 is CASSYGTSGSNEQFF. CDR3 DNA: TGTGCCAGCAGTTACGGGACTAGCGGGAGTAATGAGCAGTTCTTC.